A selection of T cell receptor beta chains follows, all from one sample in a study of blood T cell repertoires in COVID-19. Sequencing was performed with immunoSEQ multiplex PCR; in TCRdb, only in-frame clones are kept and a portion is missing. The table shows under 250,000 clones, with approximately 83% occurring only once. The sample comprised peripheral blood. The receptor set was obtained from a man younger than 45 who had recovered from COVID-19. Both conserved end residues are part of each CDR3. D genes are given only for firm matches. Clone size is stated in some rows and not others, as once, few, many or a class when expanded.

J	D	length	V	size	DNA	CDR3
TRBJ2-5	TRBD1	16	TRBV24-1	-	TGTGCCACCAGTGAGCCGGGACAGGGAGGAAAGAAGACCCAGTACTTC	CATSEPGQGGKKTQYF
TRBJ1-1	TRBD1	18	TRBV12-5	-	TGTGCTAGTGGTTTGGAACAGCTGACAGGGCGGAAGAACACTGAAGCTTTCTTT	CASGLEQLTGRKNTEAFF
TRBJ2-3	-	14	TRBV7-8	once	TGTGCCAGCAGCCCCCCGAGCGGAGGAGATACGCAGTATTTT	CASSPPSGGDTQYF
TRBJ2-2	TRBD2	17	TRBV7-8	-	TGTGCCAGCAGCTTAGACCGACTAGCGGCGAACACCGGGGAGCTGTTTTTT	CASSLDRLAANTGELFF
TRBJ1-3	-	17	TRBV7-8	-	TGTGCCAGCAGCTTAGCCCTGGTGTGGAGGGCTGGAAACACCATATATTTT	CASSLALVWRAGNTIYF
TRBJ2-2	-	16	TRBV2	-	TGTGCCAGCAGGGGGAGACAGGTCGGGAACACCGGGGAGCTGTTTTTT	CASRGRQVGNTGELFF
TRBJ2-2	-	16	TRBV5-1	-	TGCGCCAGCAGCTCCTCCGTATTCACAGGAACCGGGGAGCTGTTTTTT	CASSSSVFTGTGELFF
TRBJ2-3	-	13	TRBV4-1	-	TGCGCCAGCAGCCAAGATCCTACAGATACGCAGTATTTT	CASSQDPTDTQYF
TRBJ2-1	TRBD2	15	TRBV19	few	TGTGCCAGTAGTGGGGACTACCGCCCCGCCTCTGAGCAGTTCTTC	CASSGDYRPASEQFF
TRBJ1-5	-	14	TRBV27	-	TGTGCCAGCAGCCCTCAGACAAGCTGGCAGCCCCAGCATTTT	CASSPQTSWQPQHF
TRBJ1-2	-	15	TRBV15	few	TGTGCCACCAGGGAGCGGGAAGTGGGGGGCTATGGCTACACCTTC	CATREREVGGYGYTF
TRBJ2-1	TRBD2	16	TRBV15	-	TGTGCCACCAGCAGAGGACTAGCGGGGGGGCGCAATGAGCAGTTCTTC	CATSRGLAGGRNEQFF
TRBJ1-3	-	16	TRBV3-1/TRBV3-2	-	TGTGCCAGCAGCCAAACGGGAGCAGGACCTGGAAACACCATATATTTT	CASSQTGAGPGNTIYF
TRBJ1-4	-	14	TRBV4-1	-	TGCGCCAGCAGCCAAGACAGGTTTGGTGAAAAACTGTTTTTT	CASSQDRFGEKLFF
TRBJ2-7	TRBD2	11	TRBV20-1	-	TGCAGTGCTAGAGATGGGAGGGAACAGTACTTC	CSARDGREQYF
TRBJ2-3	TRBD2	16	TRBV6-6	-	TGTGCCAGCTCGGGACTAGCGGGGGGGCTTGCAGATACGCAGTATTTT	CASSGLAGGLADTQYF
TRBJ1-6	TRBD1	16	TRBV5-6	-	TGTGCCAGCAGCATGGGGACAGGGGAAGCCAATTCACCCCTCCACTTT	CASSMGTGEANSPLHF
TRBJ2-3	TRBD2	12	TRBV13	-	TGTGCCAGCAGCACGGGGGGAGATACGCAGTATTTT	CASSTGGDTQYF
TRBJ2-3	-	13	TRBV7-9	once	TGTGCCAGCAGCCCCCCTACCACAGATACGCAGTATTTT	CASSPPTTDTQYF
TRBJ1-2	-	16	TRBV19	-	TGTGCCAGTAGTAGGGCCGGGACCGGGAGTCACTATGGCTACACCTTC	CASSRAGTGSHYGYTF
TRBJ1-3	-	12	TRBV4-1	-	TGCGCCAGCACGGCGGGGATCGGCCCAATATATTTT	CASTAGIGPIYF
TRBJ2-2	-	17	TRBV4-1	-	TGCGCCAGCAGCCAAGGCTGGATACGGGGTCACACCGGGGAGCTGTTTTTT	CASSQGWIRGHTGELFF